These T cell receptor beta chains were read from a single sample in a study of cytomegalovirus exposure and HLA in healthy donors. Repertoires were generated with immunoSEQ multiplex PCR, while TCRdb's copy carries only in-frame clones and drops some. The sample carries roughly 130,000 clones, about 85% recorded once. The sequenced sample was PBMCs. These receptors were taken from a boy aged 10-17 years in good health and CMV-seronegative. CDR3s include the opening cysteine and the closing phenylalanine or tryptophan.

V	J	CDR3
TRBV4-1	TRBJ1-1	CASRKTGTDEAFF
TRBV5-1	TRBJ2-1	CASSWTSTSSAAYNEQFF
TRBV6-5	TRBJ2-1	CASSYRGPPDEQFF
TRBV19	TRBJ1-2	CASSADSDADYGYTF
TRBV7-2	TRBJ1-2	CASSLETGKNYGYTF
TRBV5-4	TRBJ2-2	CASSAPAPGPGELFF
TRBV29-1	TRBJ1-1	CSVEVLRGTEAFF
TRBV11-2	TRBJ2-3	CASSLEQGRDTQYF
TRBV6-6	TRBJ1-1	CASSYVDSVNTEAFF
TRBV4-1	TRBJ2-2	CASSQAGGNTGELFF
TRBV4-1	TRBJ1-4	CASSQPIGGGVSTNEKLFF
TRBV2	TRBJ2-7	CASDRTPGQGAYEQYF
TRBV4-1	TRBJ2-7	CASSQDDSTYEQYF
TRBV4-3	TRBJ2-3	CASSQLPLTSGNTDTQYF
TRBV5-1	TRBJ2-7	CASRGGPATYEQYF
TRBV6-1	TRBJ2-7	CASTHSSGRAEEQYF
TRBV29-1	TRBJ1-1	CSGMNTEAFF
TRBV5-1	TRBJ1-1	CASSFEGSTEAFF
TRBV9	TRBJ2-3	CASSARRGLAGAITDTQYF
TRBV6-5	TRBJ1-2	CASSYTSGGADGYTF
TRBV4-3	TRBJ2-7	CASSQDLTPTYEQYF
TRBV6-5	TRBJ2-1	CASRDGTSGYNEQFF
TRBV5-1	TRBJ2-7	CASSHTSGGYYEQYF
TRBV2	TRBJ1-4	CASREGHVEGKLFF
TRBV2	TRBJ2-5	CASSAGLGKGTQYF
TRBV30	TRBJ1-3	CAWSVRRVGNTIYF
TRBV7-9	TRBJ1-3	CASSFPAGNTIYF
TRBV7-2	TRBJ2-1	CASSPWTSGSYEQFF
TRBV4-2	TRBJ2-3	CASSQGAPSAQYF
TRBV6-5	TRBJ1-1	CASAPRGTTEAFF
TRBV5-4	TRBJ1-1	CASSIPTGRGTEAFF
TRBV4-2	TRBJ1-1	CASSQEARGGTEAFF
TRBV29-1	TRBJ1-2	CSVEAQGAWGYTF
TRBV7-3	TRBJ2-1	CASSFRQGRSYNEQFF
TRBV7-2	TRBJ1-1	CASSQTRNTEAFF
TRBV2	TRBJ2-2	CASSSDRLGELFF
TRBV19	TRBJ2-7	CASSIMGGGVYEQYF
TRBV7-2	TRBJ1-6	CASSPDRVWENSPLHF
TRBV29-1	TRBJ2-1	CSVATGQGLRDEQFF
TRBV15	TRBJ1-2	CATSKSRGNAQQTNYGYTF
TRBV11-2	TRBJ1-4	CASRGGYNSPSGKLFF
TRBV29-1	TRBJ2-3	CSGTGVTTDTQYF
TRBV6-1	TRBJ1-1	CASSGRLGTGGRNTEAFF
TRBV6-4	TRBJ2-7	CASSKAGTESYEQYF
TRBV19	TRBJ2-4	CASSTGTALAKNIQYF
TRBV13	TRBJ2-1	CASSLELAGGSSYNEQFF
TRBV7-9	TRBJ1-2	CASSLARESNGYTF
TRBV5-6	TRBJ1-2	CASSGGPSRGYGYTF
TRBV7-2	TRBJ2-7	CASSPVPRTNEQYF
TRBV27	TRBJ1-2	CASSSDTSYGYTF
TRBV5-1	TRBJ2-5	CASRSRGQETQYF
TRBV9	TRBJ2-3	CASSGTSGRTPSTDTQYF
TRBV19	TRBJ1-5	CASSIPGGRQPQHF
TRBV2	TRBJ2-1	CASREGLAGGWLGNEQFF
TRBV10-3	TRBJ2-1	CAISGLSGRAVDEQFF
TRBV29-1	TRBJ1-1	CSVDDRRNTEAFF